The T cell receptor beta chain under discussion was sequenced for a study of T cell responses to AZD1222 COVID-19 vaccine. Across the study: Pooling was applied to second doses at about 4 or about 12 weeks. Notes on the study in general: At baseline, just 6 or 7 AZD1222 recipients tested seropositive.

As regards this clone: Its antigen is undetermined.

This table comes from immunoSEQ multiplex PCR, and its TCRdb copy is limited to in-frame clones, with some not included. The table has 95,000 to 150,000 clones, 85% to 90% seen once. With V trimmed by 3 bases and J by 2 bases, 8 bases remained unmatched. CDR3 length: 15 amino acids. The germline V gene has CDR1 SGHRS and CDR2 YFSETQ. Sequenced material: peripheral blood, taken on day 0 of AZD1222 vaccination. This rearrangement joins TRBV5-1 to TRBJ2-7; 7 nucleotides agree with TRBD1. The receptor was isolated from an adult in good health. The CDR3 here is CASSSLGDSTYEQYF. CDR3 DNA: TGCGCCAGCAGCTCCCTCGGGGACAGTACCTACGAGCAGTACTTC.